This T cell receptor (beta chain) was captured by sequencing in a study of OX40 agonist ivuxolimab in advanced cancers. Libraries were prepared by immunoSEQ multiplex PCR; TCRdb keeps only in-frame clonotypes and omits some of them. Among about 73,000 clones, 75% to 95% were seen once, and the ten largest hold approximately 0.55%. Trimming removed 0 bases from V and 4 bases from J, with 13 bases in between. The CDR3 contains 14 residues. Germline V CDR1 and CDR2: SQVTM, ANQGSEA. This sequence joins TRBV29-1 and TRBJ2-7; tentatively, D is TRBD2 (6 bases). This clonotype was obtained from an adult with an advanced solid tumor such as melanoma, head and neck, liver or kidney cancer. This sample comprised CD4+ or CD8+ T cells sorted from blood, obtained in a trial of the OX40 agonist ivuxolimab. The chain's CDR3 is CSVEDQRVGYEQYF. The DNA for the CDR3 is TGCAGCGTTGAAGATCAGCGGGTGGGGTACGAGCAGTACTTC.